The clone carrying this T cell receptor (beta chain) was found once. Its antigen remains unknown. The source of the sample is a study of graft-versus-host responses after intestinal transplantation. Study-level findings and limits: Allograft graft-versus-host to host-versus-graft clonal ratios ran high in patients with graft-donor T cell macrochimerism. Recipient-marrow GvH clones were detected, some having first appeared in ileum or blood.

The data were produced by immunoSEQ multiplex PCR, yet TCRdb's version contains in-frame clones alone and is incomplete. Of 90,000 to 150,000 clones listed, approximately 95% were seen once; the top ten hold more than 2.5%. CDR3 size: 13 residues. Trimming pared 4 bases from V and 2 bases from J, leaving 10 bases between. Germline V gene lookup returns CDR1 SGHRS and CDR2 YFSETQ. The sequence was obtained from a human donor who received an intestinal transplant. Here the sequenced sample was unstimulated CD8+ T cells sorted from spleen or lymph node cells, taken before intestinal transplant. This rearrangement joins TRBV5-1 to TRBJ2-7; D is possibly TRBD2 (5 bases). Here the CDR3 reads CASSGSGPYEQYF. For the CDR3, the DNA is TGCGCCAGCAGCGGGAGCGGACCCTACGAGCAGTACTTC.